This paragraph reports one T cell receptor beta chain. Its antigen is not known. The TCRbeta library was prepared with unique molecular identifiers. TCRdb reprocessed the PCR reads with MiXCR, giving one entry per CDR3 protein. The table includes about 980,000 distinct CDR3 sequences, around 30% detected once. These data belong to a study of T-cell reconstitution after alpha-beta-depleted transplantation in children. Overall study results and limits: Two months or so post-transplant, alpha-beta T cells reportedly derived from several hundred expanded graft clones. T-cell counts and diversity were attributed mostly to newly produced T cells one year after transplant. The origin of high day-60 TCRbeta diversity in some patients lay in surviving recipient T cells and thymic progenitors.

There are 16 residues in the CDR3. V dropped 5 bases and J dropped 4 bases, with 18 bases sitting between them. CDR1 is SEHNR, CDR2 FQNEAQ, per germline (reference sequence). The chain couples TRBV7-9 to TRBJ2-1; D uncertain. The sequencing used PBMCs, mostly from graft donor cells, collected 360 days after TCRalphabeta/CD19-depleted stem cell transplant. This clonotype originated in a boy younger than two who had a stem cell transplant for SCID, so the T cells may come from the graft donor. This CDR3 is CASSRKGPTSYNEQFF. DNA for the CDR3: TGTGCCAGCAGCCGTAAAGGACCGACCTCTTACAATGAGCAGTTCTTC.